This T cell receptor beta chain derives from a study of shared clonotypes between healthy human individuals. Overall study results and limits: The sharing of 4.5% to 6.5% of naive CD4 clonotypes was seen across several donors.

Only in-frame clones appear in the TCRdb table, and some are missing; sequencing was by immunoSEQ multiplex PCR. The repertoire has 1.5 million to 1.9 million clones, 95% to 99% of them found once; the top ten carry about 0.4%. The J segment lost 3 bases and the V segment lost 1 base, leaving 4 bases of the junction unmatched. The CDR3 has 15 amino acids. Germline loops: CDR1 SGHTA, CDR2 FQGNSA. This clone was seen a single time. Its cognate antigen is unknown. The sequencing input was naive CD4+ T cells sorted from blood. The subset is: CD45RA+ positively selected. This sequence was found in a man aged 30 to 45 in good health. V gene TRBV7-2 combines with J gene TRBJ2-7, with 9 positions matching TRBD2. The CDR3 DNA is TGTGCCAGCAGCTTAGAGGCTAGCGGGGACTACGAGCAGTACTTC. Translating it yields CASSLEASGDYEQYF.